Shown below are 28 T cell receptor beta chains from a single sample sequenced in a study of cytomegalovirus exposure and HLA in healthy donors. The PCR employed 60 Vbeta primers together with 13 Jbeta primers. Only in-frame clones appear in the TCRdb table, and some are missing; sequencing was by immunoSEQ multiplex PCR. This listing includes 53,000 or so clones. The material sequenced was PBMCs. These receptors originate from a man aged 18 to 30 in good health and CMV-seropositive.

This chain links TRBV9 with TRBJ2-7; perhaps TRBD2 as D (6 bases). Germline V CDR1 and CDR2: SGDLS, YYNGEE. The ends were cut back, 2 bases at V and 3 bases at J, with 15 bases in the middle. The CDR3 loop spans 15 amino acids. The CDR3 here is CASSVSSGGIYEQYF. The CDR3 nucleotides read TGTGCCAGCAGCGTTTCCAGTGGGGGGATCTACGAGCAGTACTTC.

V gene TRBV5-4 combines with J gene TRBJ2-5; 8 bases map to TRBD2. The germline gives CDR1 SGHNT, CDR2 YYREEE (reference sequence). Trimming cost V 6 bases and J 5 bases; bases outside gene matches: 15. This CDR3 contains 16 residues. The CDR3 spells CASNPGGGRAYETQYF. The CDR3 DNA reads TGTGCCAGCAACCCCGGGGGGGGGAGGGCCTATGAGACCCAGTACTTC.

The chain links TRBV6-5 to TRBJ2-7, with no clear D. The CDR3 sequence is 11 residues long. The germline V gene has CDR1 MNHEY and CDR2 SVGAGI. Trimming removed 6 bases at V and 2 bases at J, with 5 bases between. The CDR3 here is CASRSTYEQYF. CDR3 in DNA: TGTGCCAGCAGGTCCACCTACGAGCAGTACTTC.

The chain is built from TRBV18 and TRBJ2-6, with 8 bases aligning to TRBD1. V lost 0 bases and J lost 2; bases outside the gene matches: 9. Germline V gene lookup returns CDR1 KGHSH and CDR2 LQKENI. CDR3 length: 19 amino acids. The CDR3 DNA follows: TGTGCCAGCTCACCACCCCTTGGACAGGGAAGAGCTGGGGCCAACGTCCTGACTTTC. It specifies CASSPPLGQGRAGANVLTF.

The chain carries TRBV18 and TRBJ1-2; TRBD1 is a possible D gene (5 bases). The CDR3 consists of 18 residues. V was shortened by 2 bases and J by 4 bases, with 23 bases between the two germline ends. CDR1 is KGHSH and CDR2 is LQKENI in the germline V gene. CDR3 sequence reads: CASSPMGDSLGGGYGYTF. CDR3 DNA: TGTGCCAGCTCACCAATGGGGGACTCCCTAGGTGGCGGCTATGGCTACACCTTC.

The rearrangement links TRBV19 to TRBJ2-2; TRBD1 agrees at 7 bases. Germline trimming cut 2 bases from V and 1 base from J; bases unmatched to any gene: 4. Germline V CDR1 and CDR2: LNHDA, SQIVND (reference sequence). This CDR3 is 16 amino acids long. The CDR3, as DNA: TGTGCCAGTAGTATATACGGACAGGTGAACACCGGGGAGCTGTTTTTT. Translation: CASSIYGQVNTGELFF.

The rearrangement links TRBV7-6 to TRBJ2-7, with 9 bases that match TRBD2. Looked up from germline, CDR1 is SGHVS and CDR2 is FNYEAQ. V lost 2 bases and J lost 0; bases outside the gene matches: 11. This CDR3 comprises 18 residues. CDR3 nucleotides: TGTGCCAGCAGCTTATCCCCTAGCGGGGCAGACTTCTCCTACGAGCAGTACTTC. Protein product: CASSLSPSGADFSYEQYF.

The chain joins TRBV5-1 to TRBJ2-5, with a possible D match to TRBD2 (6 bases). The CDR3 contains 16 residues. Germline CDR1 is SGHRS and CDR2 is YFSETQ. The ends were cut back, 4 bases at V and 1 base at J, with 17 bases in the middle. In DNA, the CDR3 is TGCGCCAGCAGCCCGGGGGTCCCCGGGATCCAAGAGACCCAGTACTTC. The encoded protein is CASSPGVPGIQETQYF.

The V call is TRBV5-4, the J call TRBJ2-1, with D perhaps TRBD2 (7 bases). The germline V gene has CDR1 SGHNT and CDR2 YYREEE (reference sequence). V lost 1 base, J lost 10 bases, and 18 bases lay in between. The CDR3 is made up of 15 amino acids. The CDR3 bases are TGTGCCAGCAGCTTGCGGGGGCGGGAGAACGACGAGCAGTTCTTC. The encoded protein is CASSLRGRENDEQFF. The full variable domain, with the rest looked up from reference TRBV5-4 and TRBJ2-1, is ETGVTQSPTHLIKTRGQQVTLRCSSQSGHNTVSWYQQALGQGPQFIFQYYREEENGRGNFPPRFSGLQFPNYSSELNVNALELDDSALYLCASSLRGRENDEQFFGPGTRLTVL.

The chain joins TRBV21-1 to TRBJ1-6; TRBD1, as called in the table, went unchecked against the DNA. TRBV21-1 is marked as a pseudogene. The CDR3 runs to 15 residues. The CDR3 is CASSKAGGYNSPLHF. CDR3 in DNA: TGTGCCAGCAGCAAAGCAGGGGGCTATAATTCACCCCTCCACTTT.

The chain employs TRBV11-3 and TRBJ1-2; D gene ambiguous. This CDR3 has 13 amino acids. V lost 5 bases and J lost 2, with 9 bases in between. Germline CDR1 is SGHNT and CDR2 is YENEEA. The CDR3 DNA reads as TGTGCCAGCAGCGAGTCCCCGAACTATGGCTACACCTTC. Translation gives CASSESPNYGYTF.

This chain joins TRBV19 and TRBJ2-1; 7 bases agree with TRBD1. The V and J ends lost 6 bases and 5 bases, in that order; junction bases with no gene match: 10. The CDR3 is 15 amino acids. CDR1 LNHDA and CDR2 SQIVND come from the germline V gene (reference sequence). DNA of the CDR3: TGTGCCAGTAGACCCGACAGGGCTGGCCACAATGAGCAGTTCTTC. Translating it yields CASRPDRAGHNEQFF.

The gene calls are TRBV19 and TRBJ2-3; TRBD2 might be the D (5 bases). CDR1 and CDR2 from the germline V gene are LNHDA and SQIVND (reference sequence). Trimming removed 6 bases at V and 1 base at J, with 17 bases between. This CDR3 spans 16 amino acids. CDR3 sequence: CASSSSRGVGTDTQYF. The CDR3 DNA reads TGTGCCAGTAGCAGCTCCCGGGGAGTGGGCACAGATACGCAGTATTTT. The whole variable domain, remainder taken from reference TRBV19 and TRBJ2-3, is DGGITQSPKYLFRKEGQNVTLSCEQNLNHDAMYWYRQDPGQGLRLIYYSQIVNDFQKGDIAEGYSVSREKKESFPLTVTSAQKNPTAFYLCASSSSRGVGTDTQYFGPGTRLTVL.

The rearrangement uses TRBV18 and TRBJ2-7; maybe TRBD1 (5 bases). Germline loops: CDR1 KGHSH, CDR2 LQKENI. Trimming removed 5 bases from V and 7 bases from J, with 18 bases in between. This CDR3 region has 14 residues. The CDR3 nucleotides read TGTGCCAGCTCAGGGGCCGGGTCCTTGCGGGAGCAGTACTTC. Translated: CASSGAGSLREQYF.

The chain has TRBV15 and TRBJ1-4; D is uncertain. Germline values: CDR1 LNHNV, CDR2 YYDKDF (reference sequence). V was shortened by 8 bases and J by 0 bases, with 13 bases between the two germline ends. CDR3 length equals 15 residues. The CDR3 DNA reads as TGTGCCACCGAACTAGGAGATGCAACTAATGAAAAACTGTTTTTT. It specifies CATELGDATNEKLFF.

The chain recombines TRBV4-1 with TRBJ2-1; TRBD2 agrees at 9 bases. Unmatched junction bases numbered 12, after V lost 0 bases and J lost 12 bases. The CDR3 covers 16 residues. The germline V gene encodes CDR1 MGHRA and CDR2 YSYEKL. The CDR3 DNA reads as TGCGCCAGCAGCCAAGAATCGACTAGCGGCTCGATCGTGCAGTTCTTC. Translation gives CASSQESTSGSIVQFF.

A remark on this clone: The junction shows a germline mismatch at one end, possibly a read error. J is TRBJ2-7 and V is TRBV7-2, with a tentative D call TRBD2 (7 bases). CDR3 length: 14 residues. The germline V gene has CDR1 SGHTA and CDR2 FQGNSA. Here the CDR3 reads CASSLARRGEGLNF. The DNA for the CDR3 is TGTGCCAGCAGCTTAGCGCGAAGGGGGGAGGGATTGAACTTC.

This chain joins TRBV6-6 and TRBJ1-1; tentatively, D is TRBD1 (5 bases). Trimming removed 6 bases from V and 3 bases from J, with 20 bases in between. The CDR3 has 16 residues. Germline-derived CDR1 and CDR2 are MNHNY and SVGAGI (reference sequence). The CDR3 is CASSYGAAPKDTEAFF. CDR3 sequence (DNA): TGTGCCAGCAGCTATGGGGCGGCGCCCAAGGACACTGAAGCTTTCTTT.

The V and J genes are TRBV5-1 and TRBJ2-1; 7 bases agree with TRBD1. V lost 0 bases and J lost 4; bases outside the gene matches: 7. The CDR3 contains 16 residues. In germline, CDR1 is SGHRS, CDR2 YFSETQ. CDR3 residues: CASSLGQGVIYNEQFF. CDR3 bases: TGCGCCAGCAGCTTGGGCCAGGGGGTAATTTACAATGAGCAGTTCTTC.

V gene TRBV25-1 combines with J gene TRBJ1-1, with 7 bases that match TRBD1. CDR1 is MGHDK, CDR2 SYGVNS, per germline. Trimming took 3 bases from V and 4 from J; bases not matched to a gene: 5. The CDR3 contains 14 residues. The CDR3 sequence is CASSDKTGPTEAFF. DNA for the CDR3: TGTGCCAGCAGTGACAAGACAGGGCCCACTGAAGCTTTCTTT.

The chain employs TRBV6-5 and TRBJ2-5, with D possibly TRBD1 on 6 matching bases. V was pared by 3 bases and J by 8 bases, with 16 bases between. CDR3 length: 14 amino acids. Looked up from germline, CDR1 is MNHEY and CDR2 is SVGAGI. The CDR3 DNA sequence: TGTGCCAGCAGTTATTCCGGGACATTACGAACCCAGTACTTC. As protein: CASSYSGTLRTQYF.

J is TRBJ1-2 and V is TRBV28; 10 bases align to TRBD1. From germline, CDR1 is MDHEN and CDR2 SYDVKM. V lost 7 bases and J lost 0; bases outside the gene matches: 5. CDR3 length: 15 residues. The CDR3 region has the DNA TGTGCCAGCAACTCCGGGACAGGGGCTAACTATGGCTACACCTTC. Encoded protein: CASNSGTGANYGYTF.

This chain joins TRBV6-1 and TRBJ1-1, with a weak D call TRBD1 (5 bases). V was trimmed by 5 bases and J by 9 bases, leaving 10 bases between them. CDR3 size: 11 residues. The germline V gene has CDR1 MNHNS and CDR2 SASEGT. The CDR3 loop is CASSQQDKAFF. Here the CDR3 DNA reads TGTGCCAGCAGTCAACAGGATAAAGCTTTCTTT.

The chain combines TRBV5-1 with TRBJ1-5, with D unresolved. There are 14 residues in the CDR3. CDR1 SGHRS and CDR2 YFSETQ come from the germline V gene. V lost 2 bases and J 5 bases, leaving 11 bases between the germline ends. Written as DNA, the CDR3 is TGCGCCAGCAGCTTAGTGCCAGTGGATCAGCCCCAGCATTTT. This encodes CASSLVPVDQPQHF.

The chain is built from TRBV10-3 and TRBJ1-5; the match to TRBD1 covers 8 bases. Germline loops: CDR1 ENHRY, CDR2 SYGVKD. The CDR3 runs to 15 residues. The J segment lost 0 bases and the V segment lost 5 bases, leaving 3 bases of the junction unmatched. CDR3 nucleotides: TGTGCCATCAGTACTGACAGGGGTAGCAATCAGCCCCAGCATTTT. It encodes CAISTDRGSNQPQHF.

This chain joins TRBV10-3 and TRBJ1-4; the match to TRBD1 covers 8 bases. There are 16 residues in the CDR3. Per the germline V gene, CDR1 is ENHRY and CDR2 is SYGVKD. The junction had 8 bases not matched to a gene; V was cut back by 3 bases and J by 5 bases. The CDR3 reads CAISDGQGEGNEKLFF. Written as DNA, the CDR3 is TGTGCCATCAGTGATGGACAGGGCGAGGGGAATGAAAAACTGTTTTTT.

The CDR3 loop is CASSEIGTANTGELFF. The DNA for the CDR3 is TGTGCCAGCAGTGAAATAGGGACAGCAAACACCGGGGAGCTGTTTTTT. The rearrangement joins TRBV6-1 to TRBJ2-2, with 7 nucleotides matching TRBD1. The CDR3 runs to 16 residues. Germline assignment: CDR1 MNHNS and CDR2 SASEGT. The J segment lost 2 bases and the V segment lost 2 bases, leaving 5 bases of the junction unmatched.

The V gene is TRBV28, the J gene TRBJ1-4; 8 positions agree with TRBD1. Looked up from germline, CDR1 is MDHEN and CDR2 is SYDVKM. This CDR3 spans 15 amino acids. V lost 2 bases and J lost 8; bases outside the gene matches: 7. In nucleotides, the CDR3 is TGTGCCAGCAGTTTAATAAGGACAGGGAACGAAAAACTGTTTTTT. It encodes CASSLIRTGNEKLFF.